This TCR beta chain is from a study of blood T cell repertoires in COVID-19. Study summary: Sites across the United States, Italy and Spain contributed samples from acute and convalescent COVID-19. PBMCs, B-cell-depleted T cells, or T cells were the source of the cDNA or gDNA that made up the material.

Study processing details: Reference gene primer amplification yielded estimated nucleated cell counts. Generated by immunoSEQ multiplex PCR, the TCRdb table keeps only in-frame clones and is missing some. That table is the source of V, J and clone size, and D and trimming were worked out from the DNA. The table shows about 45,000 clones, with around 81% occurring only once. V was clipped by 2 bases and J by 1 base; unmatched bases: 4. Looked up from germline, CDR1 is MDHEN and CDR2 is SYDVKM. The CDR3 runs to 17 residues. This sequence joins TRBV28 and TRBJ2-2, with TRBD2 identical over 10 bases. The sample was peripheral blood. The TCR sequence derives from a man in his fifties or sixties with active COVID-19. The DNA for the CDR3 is TGTGCCAGCAGTTTACTGCGACTAGCGGGGAACACCGGGGAGCTGTTTTTT. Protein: CASSLLRLAGNTGELFF.